This T cell receptor beta chain is from a study of blood T cell repertoires in COVID-19. Study-wide context: Whether acute or convalescent, the COVID-19 samples came from the United States, Italy and Spain.

Using immunoSEQ multiplex PCR, the repertoire was profiled, and TCRdb retains in-frame clones only, with some absent. The table has 45,000 to 65,000 clones, nearly 90% seen once; the top ten hold around 10%. Sequencing was performed on peripheral blood. The TCR was taken from a man at least 80 years old with active or convalescent COVID-19.

The CDR3 loop is CASSPITSYGELFF. CDR3 sequence (DNA): TGTGCCAGCAGCCCGATTACTAGTTACGGGGAGCTGTTTTTT. The chain combines TRBV5-6 with TRBJ2-2, with D tentatively TRBD2 (5 bases). The CDR3 spans 14 residues. CDR1 and CDR2 from the germline V gene are SGHDT and YYEEEE. The V end lost 4 bases, the J end lost 7 bases, and 14 bases lay between the germline ends. Using reference TRBV5-6 and TRBJ2-2 for the parts outside the CDR3, the full variable domain is DAGVTQSPTHLIKTRGQQVTLRCSPKSGHDTVSWYQQALGQGPQFIFQYYEEEERQRGNFPDRFSGHQFPNYSSELNVNALLLGDSALYLCASSPITSYGELFFGEGSRLTVL.